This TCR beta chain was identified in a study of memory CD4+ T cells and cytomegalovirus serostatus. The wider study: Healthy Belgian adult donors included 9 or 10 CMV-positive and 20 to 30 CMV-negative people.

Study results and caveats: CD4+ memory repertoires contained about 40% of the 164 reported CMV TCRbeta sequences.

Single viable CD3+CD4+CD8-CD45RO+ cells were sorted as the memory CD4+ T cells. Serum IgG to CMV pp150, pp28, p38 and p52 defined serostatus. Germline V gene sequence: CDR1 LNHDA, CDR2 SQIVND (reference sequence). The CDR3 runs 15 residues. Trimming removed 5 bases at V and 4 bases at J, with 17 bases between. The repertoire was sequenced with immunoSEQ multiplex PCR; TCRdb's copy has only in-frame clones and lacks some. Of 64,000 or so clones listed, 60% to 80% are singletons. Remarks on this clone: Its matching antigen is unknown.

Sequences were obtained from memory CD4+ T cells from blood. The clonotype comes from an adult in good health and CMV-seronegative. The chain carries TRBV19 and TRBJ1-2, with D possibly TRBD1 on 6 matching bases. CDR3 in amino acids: CASSLNRDPSYGYTF. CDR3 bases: TGTGCCAGTAGTCTAAACAGGGACCCTAGCTATGGCTACACCTTC. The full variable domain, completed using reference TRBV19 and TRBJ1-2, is DGGITQSPKYLFRKEGQNVTLSCEQNLNHDAMYWYRQDPGQGLRLIYYSQIVNDFQKGDIAEGYSVSREKKESFPLTVTSAQKNPTAFYLCASSLNRDPSYGYTFGSGTRLTVV.